The clone carrying this T cell receptor beta chain was counted at least ten times. Flow cytometry had shown expanded CD8+CD57+ cells in the patients chosen for sequencing. The CDR3 spans 15 residues. V shed 6 bases and J shed 3 bases, with 18 bases lying between them. The germline CDR1 and CDR2 sequences are DFQATT and SNEGSKA (reference sequence). This sample stems from a study of CD8+CD57+ T cells in acquired aplastic anemia. Genomic DNA was employed as the template in profiling TCR beta VDJ and CDR3. TCRdb redid the calling of the reads with MiXCR, one entry per CDR3 protein. This table holds about 160,000 distinct CDR3 sequences, around half found once.

The clonotype comes from a human donor with aplastic anemia. V and J are TRBV20-1 and TRBJ2-1, with D perhaps matching TRBD1 (5 bases). Source material: sorted CD4+, CD8+, or CD8+CD57+ T cells (not recorded which) from PBMCs. In DNA, the CDR3 is TGCAGTGCAATACGGGCCCAGCAGGGCTACAATGAGCAGTTCTTC. As protein: CSAIRAQQGYNEQFF.